Listed below are T cell receptor beta chains from one sample, sequenced in a study of cytomegalovirus exposure and HLA in healthy donors. Sequenced by immunoSEQ multiplex PCR; TCRdb stores in-frame clones only, minus some. The sample has around 59,000 clones, 75% to 85% seen once; the top ten hold approximately 1.5%. Sequenced: PBMCs. The receptors stem from a human donor in good health. The conserved cysteine and the conserved F or W are not part of the CDR3 here. The order of the fields is J gene, V gene, CDR3 protein.

TRBJ1-5	TRBV5-5	ASSLVGQLNQPQH
TRBJ1-4	TRBV7-2	ASSLQGEKLF
TRBJ2-1	TRBV11-3	ASSFRNSYNEQF
TRBJ2-1	TRBV10-2	ASSSSGLAYNEQF
TRBJ2-3	TRBV29-1	SVEGGPTDTQY
TRBJ1-5	TRBV7-6	ASSLAGGQPQH
TRBJ2-7	TRBV6-1	ASSPRADSSYEQY
TRBJ1-2	TRBV29-1	SVERENYGYT
TRBJ2-7	TRBV9	ASSVGERTSAAYEQY
TRBJ1-5	TRBV7-9	ASSLGGLGQPQH
TRBJ2-7	TRBV11-2	ASSLYPPASLKSYEQY
TRBJ2-7	TRBV29-1	SVSTSGTYEQY
TRBJ2-7	TRBV7-8	ASSLVSYEQY
TRBJ2-1	TRBV11-2	ASSPPGLAGTYNEQF
TRBJ2-7	TRBV28	ASSSPGTGDPYEQY
TRBJ1-2	TRBV6-5	ASSFHRGRHYGYT
TRBJ2-2	TRBV10-3	AITGRRELGTGELF
TRBJ2-6	TRBV9	ASSDKKSGANVLT
TRBJ2-2	TRBV11-3	ASSYRAGGPAGELF
TRBJ2-1	TRBV7-6	ASSMGQGNNEQF
TRBJ2-1	TRBV27	ASSRLAGGRTNEQF
TRBJ1-6	TRBV5-1	ASSFGTENSPLH
TRBJ2-3	TRBV30	AWSSPSDTQY
TRBJ2-1	TRBV10-3	ASRELAGGPSEQF
TRBJ1-6	TRBV4-3	ASGLQGFNSPLH
TRBJ1-2	TRBV6-5	ASRSSGINYGYT
TRBJ2-3	TRBV27	ASSSRPSSTDTQY
TRBJ1-6	TRBV7-9	ASSLQEGLSPLH
TRBJ2-2	TRBV28	ASHQGDSGTGELF
TRBJ2-2	TRBV11-1	ASTSTDREAGELF
TRBJ1-4	TRBV6-5	ASSPAGLGEKLF
TRBJ1-2	TRBV28	ASSSDGDGDGYT
TRBJ1-2	TRBV30	AWSPSPHGVAYGYT
TRBJ2-3	TRBV7-6	ASSLGGAVGTDTQY
TRBJ2-7	TRBV2	ASSERGLSYEQY
TRBJ1-5	TRBV7-8	ASSSRNLARNQPQH
TRBJ2-7	TRBV5-1	ASSAGTSGLYEQY
TRBJ2-7	TRBV11-1	ASRKTGTYEQY